A single sample is the source of the 31 T cell receptor beta chains below, sequenced in a study of PD-1 blockade in classical Hodgkin lymphoma. The assay was immunoSEQ multiplex PCR, and TCRdb's table has in-frame clones only and misses some. The table records under 60,000 clones, around 86% of them present only once. The time point denotes: cycle 4 day 1 (C4D1), after more than five weeks of nivolumab. Brentuximab vedotin exposure varied among the patients, all of whom had relapsed after autologous stem cell transplantation. The sequencing used peripheral blood mononuclear cells (PBMCs), collected before the fourth cycle of nivolumab. Receptors originate from a human donor with classical Hodgkin lymphoma.

The V and J genes are TRBV5-1 and TRBJ2-7; D is perhaps TRBD1 (6 bases). The germline V gene has CDR1 SGHRS and CDR2 YFSETQ. With 4 bases removed from V and 2 bases from J, the gap between germline ends came to 16 bases. This CDR3 has 15 residues. CDR3 sequence: CASSPTPDRTYEQYF. Written as DNA, the CDR3 is TGCGCCAGCAGCCCCACCCCGGACAGAACCTACGAGCAGTACTTC.

The J gene is TRBJ2-7, the V gene TRBV28; 16 nucleotides match TRBD2. The CDR3 runs to 16 residues. Germline-derived CDR1 and CDR2 are MDHEN and SYDVKM. V dropped 2 bases and J dropped 7; count of bases not matched to a gene: 5. The CDR3 DNA reads as TGTGCCAGCAGTTTAGGGACTAGCGGGAGGGCCCGAGAGCAGTACTTC. Its translation: CASSLGTSGRAREQYF.

The chain's CDR3 is CASSARDRGSYEQYF. The CDR3 nucleotides read TGTGCCAGCAGCGCAAGGGACAGGGGGTCCTACGAGCAGTACTTC. The genes are TRBV7-6 and TRBJ2-7; TRBD1 matches 11 bases. Germline V lookup: CDR1 SGHVS, CDR2 FNYEAQ. The CDR3 has 15 amino acids. Trimming at V came to 5 bases and at J to 1 base, leaving 4 bases not matched to a gene.

V and J are TRBV28 and TRBJ2-2, with D possibly TRBD1 on 6 matching bases. The V gene lost 6 bases and the J gene lost 6 bases, with 17 bases spanning the gap. Germline V gene data show CDR1 as MDHEN and CDR2 as SYDVKM. The CDR3 runs to 15 residues. The CDR3 DNA follows: TGTGCCAGCAGCCCTGACAGGTGGTACCCCGGGGAGCTGTTTTTT. This translates into CASSPDRWYPGELFF.

V gene TRBV7-3 combines with J gene TRBJ1-2; D might be TRBD1 (6 bases). The germline gives CDR1 SGHTA, CDR2 FQGTGA. Between the trimmed V and J ends, which lost 4 bases and 6 bases, there was a span of 24 bases. The CDR3 has 17 amino acids. This CDR3 is CASSSGPRARGVDGYTF. The CDR3 DNA is TGTGCCAGCAGCTCAGGTCCCCGGGCGAGGGGGGTGGATGGCTACACCTTC.

DNA of the CDR3: TGTGCCACCAGCATCGGCAGGGGTCGCTACGAGCAGTACTTC. It translates to CATSIGRGRYEQYF. The chain combines TRBV15 with TRBJ2-7; D is possibly TRBD1 (6 bases). This CDR3 spans 14 amino acids. Trimming cost V 4 bases and J 3 bases, with 13 bases left between them. Germline V gene sequence: CDR1 LNHNV, CDR2 YYDKDF (reference sequence).

V gene TRBV19 combines with J gene TRBJ1-5; D is uncertain. With 3 bases removed from V and 7 bases from J, the gap between germline ends came to 10 bases. CDR1 LNHDA and CDR2 SQIVND come from the germline V gene (reference sequence). This CDR3 contains 13 residues. In nucleotides, the CDR3 is TGTGCCAGTAGTATTTCGGGTGGGCAGCCCCAGCATTTT. Amino acids: CASSISGGQPQHF.

The rearrangement uses TRBV18 and TRBJ2-7; 7 bases are shared with TRBD2. With V trimmed by 5 bases and J by 3 bases, 4 bases remained unmatched. This CDR3 contains 13 residues. Germline values: CDR1 KGHSH, CDR2 LQKENI. CDR3 sequence reads: CASSTSGIYEQYF. For the CDR3, the DNA is TGTGCCAGCTCAACCAGCGGGATCTACGAGCAGTACTTC.

This clone has just a few counts. The V gene is TRBV7-9, the J gene TRBJ2-3; tentatively, D is TRBD1 or TRBD2 (5 bases each). The CDR3 sequence is 15 residues long. Germline V CDR1 and CDR2: SEHNR, FQNEAQ (reference sequence). Trimming stripped 3 bases from V and 3 bases from J, with 13 bases between. CDR3 in DNA: TGTGCCAGCAGCTTTTATGGGGGTATAACAGATACGCAGTATTTT. It encodes CASSFYGGITDTQYF.

The genes are TRBV2 and TRBJ2-5; D may correspond to TRBD1 or TRBD2 (5 bases each). Germline CDR1 reads SNHLY; CDR2 reads FYNNEI. Trimming took 6 bases from V and 7 from J, leaving 15 bases between them. CDR3 length equals 13 residues. CDR3 sequence reads: CASRAGTPGTQYF. CDR3 in DNA: TGTGCCAGCAGAGCCGGGACGCCAGGGACCCAGTACTTC.

The gene calls are TRBV29-1 and TRBJ1-1; no definite D call. CDR1 and CDR2 from the germline V gene are SQVTM and ANQGSEA. The CDR3 has 13 residues. V was trimmed by 3 bases and J by 7 bases, leaving 15 bases between them. The CDR3 is CSVEVRQPYEAFF. CDR3 DNA sequence: TGCAGCGTTGAGGTCCGGCAGCCCTATGAAGCTTTCTTT.

The rearrangement links TRBV6-6 to TRBJ2-5; 7 nucleotides match TRBD1. J gave up 5 bases and V 0 bases, and 6 bases lay outside the gene matches. Germline assignment: CDR1 MNHNY and CDR2 SVGAGI (reference sequence). The CDR3 spans 15 residues. The CDR3 loop reads CASSYSGTAVETQYF. The CDR3 DNA sequence: TGTGCCAGCAGTTACTCCGGGACAGCCGTGGAGACCCAGTACTTC.

J is TRBJ2-7 and V is TRBV10-2, with TRBD1 matching over 7 bases. This CDR3 has 15 amino acids. V shed 6 bases and J 4 bases; nucleotides not matched to a gene: 12. Germline V gene sequence: CDR1 WSHSY, CDR2 SAAADI. This CDR3 reads CASRRTGFEGYEQYF. The CDR3 nucleotides read TGCGCCAGCAGGAGGACAGGTTTCGAGGGGTACGAGCAGTACTTC.

The rearrangement links TRBV6-4 to TRBJ2-1; the D gene is possibly TRBD1 (5 bases). Trimming removed 2 bases at V and 0 bases at J, with 5 bases between. CDR1 MRHNA and CDR2 SNTAGT come from the germline V gene. The CDR3 is 14 residues long. The CDR3 sequence: CASSDDSSYNEQFF. CDR3 nucleotides: TGTGCCAGCAGTGACGACAGCTCCTACAATGAGCAGTTCTTC.

This chain connects TRBV19 to TRBJ1-1; D not certain. CDR3 size: 11 residues. The ends were cut back, 4 bases at V and 5 bases at J, with 5 bases in the middle. Germline values: CDR1 LNHDA, CDR2 SQIVND (reference sequence). CDR3 loop: CASSTWTEAFF. The CDR3 DNA reads as TGTGCCAGTAGTACTTGGACTGAAGCTTTCTTT.

This clone appeared a single time. The rearrangement links TRBV6-5 to TRBJ1-4, with 12 bases matching TRBD1. V shed 2 bases, J shed 11 bases, and the junction held 6 bases outside the gene matches. CDR3 length equals 15 residues. Germline-derived CDR1 and CDR2 are MNHEY and SVGAGI. The CDR3 DNA is TGTGCCAGCAGTTACGGGACAGGGGGCGGGAGCAAACTGTTTTTT. As protein: CASSYGTGGGSKLFF.

A note on this clone: This same CDR3 is encoded by further DNA sequences in the sample. This sequence joins TRBV12-2 and TRBJ2-7; TRBD2, the D gene given by the table, was not confirmed from the DNA. TRBV12-2 is annotated as a pseudogene. This CDR3 region has 16 residues. CDR3 amino acids: CASRLALDPPETEQYF. DNA for the CDR3: TGTGCAAGTCGCTTAGCATTGGATCCACCGGAGACCGAGCAGTACTTC.

This clone was seen a few times. V and J are TRBV10-3 and TRBJ1-4; D remains ambiguous. The germline gives CDR1 ENHRY, CDR2 SYGVKD. V dropped 7 bases and J dropped 0 bases, with 9 bases sitting between them. The CDR3 totals 14 residues. In nucleotides, the CDR3 is TGTGCCATCAAGCGAGAAGCAACTAATGAAAAACTGTTTTTT. Amino acid sequence: CAIKREATNEKLFF.

The rearrangement joins TRBV29-1 to TRBJ2-1; 12 bases are a match to TRBD2. In germline, CDR1 is SQVTM, CDR2 ANQGSEA. After removal of 6 bases from V and 12 bases from J, the junction contained 9 bases not matched to a gene. This CDR3 comprises 13 residues. As DNA, the CDR3 is TGCAGCGTGCGACTAGCGGGAGACCTTGGGCAGTTCTTC. Its translation is CSVRLAGDLGQFF.

V and J are TRBV27 and TRBJ1-5, with D unclear. The ends were cut back, 1 base at V and 9 bases at J, with 16 bases in the middle. Germline values: CDR1 MNHEY, CDR2 SMNVEV (reference sequence). This CDR3 has 15 residues. The CDR3: CASSLLSRGLGPQHF. In DNA form, the CDR3 reads TGTGCCAGCAGTTTATTATCGAGAGGGCTCGGGCCCCAGCATTTT.

The chain uses TRBV5-1 and TRBJ1-4; 9 bases fit TRBD1. The germline V gene encodes CDR1 SGHRS and CDR2 YFSETQ. V gave up 4 bases and J gave up 8 bases; unmatched junction bases: 6. CDR3 length: 14 amino acids. The CDR3 sequence is CASSTGQGREKLFF. The DNA for the CDR3 is TGCGCCAGCAGCACCGGACAGGGGAGGGAAAAACTGTTTTTT.

This clone was observed a single time. The V gene is TRBV19, the J gene TRBJ2-7; possibly TRBD2 for D (6 bases). Germline lookup yields CDR1 LNHDA and CDR2 SQIVND (reference sequence). V was trimmed by 5 bases and J by 6 bases, leaving 11 bases between them. The CDR3 runs 12 residues. The CDR3 DNA follows: TGTGCCAGTAGTGGGGGGACTTTCGAGCAGTACTTC. This translates into CASSGGTFEQYF.

V gene TRBV5-4 combines with J gene TRBJ2-3; 7 nucleotides line up with TRBD1. This CDR3 contains 15 residues. J was trimmed by 0 bases and V by 2 bases; bases with no gene match: 3. The germline V gene encodes CDR1 SGHNT and CDR2 YYREEE (reference sequence). The CDR3 bases are TGTGCCAGCAGCTTAGGGACAGCCAGCACAGATACGCAGTATTTT. Amino acids: CASSLGTASTDTQYF.

V and J are TRBV28 and TRBJ2-1; 9 bases are a match to TRBD1. The CDR3 extends over 13 amino acids. Trimming removed 10 bases from V and 3 bases from J; junction bases left unmatched: 4. Germline CDR1 is MDHEN and CDR2 is SYDVKM. CDR3 in amino acids: CAIRDRVYNEQFF. The DNA of the CDR3 is TGTGCCATCCGGGACAGGGTCTACAATGAGCAGTTCTTC.

V gene TRBV6-1 combines with J gene TRBJ1-4; D is possibly TRBD1 (5 bases). Trimming shortened V by 6 bases and J by 0 bases, and 11 bases separated the two germline ends. The germline gives CDR1 MNHNS, CDR2 SASEGT. The CDR3 is 15 residues long. In nucleotides, the CDR3 is TGTGCCAGCAGCGGGACTGTCGCAACTAATGAAAAACTGTTTTTT. Translated: CASSGTVATNEKLFF.

The chain joins TRBV5-1 to TRBJ2-7; 8 positions agree with TRBD2. Germline V CDR1 and CDR2: SGHRS, YFSETQ. This CDR3 is built from 16 residues. Trimming took 1 base from V and 0 from J; bases not matched to a gene: 6. CDR3 loop: CASSLIGTSSSYEQYF. The CDR3 nucleotides are TGCGCCAGCAGCTTGATCGGGACTAGTTCCTCCTACGAGCAGTACTTC. Full variable domain (remainder filled in from reference TRBV5-1 and TRBJ2-7): KAGVTQTPRYLIKTRGQQVTLSCSPISGHRSVSWYQQTPGQGLQFLFEYFSETQRNKGNFPGRFSGRQFSNSRSEMNVSTLELGDSALYLCASSLIGTSSSYEQYFGPGTRLTVT.

The V call is TRBV14, the J call TRBJ2-1; D is unclear. Looked up from germline, CDR1 is SGHDN and CDR2 is FVKESK. Trimming pared 1 base from V and 13 bases from J, leaving 14 bases between. The CDR3 is 13 amino acids. CDR3 sequence: CASSQGRQRGQFF. DNA for the CDR3: TGTGCCAGCAGCCAAGGCAGGCAACGTGGTCAGTTCTTC.

V and J are TRBV11-3 and TRBJ2-2, with D perhaps assigned TRBD1 or TRBD2 (5 bases each). CDR3 length equals 18 residues. The germline V gene encodes CDR1 SGHNT and CDR2 YENEEA. V lost 0 bases, J lost 2 bases, and 16 bases lay in between. In DNA, the CDR3 is TGTGCCAGCAGCTTAGATTTTCCGGGGCAGTCTAACACCGGGGAGCTGTTTTTT. Its protein is CASSLDFPGQSNTGELFF. The full variable domain, its missing parts supplied by reference TRBV11-3 and TRBJ2-2, is EAGVVQSPRYKIIEKKQPVAFWCNPISGHNTLYWYLQNLGQGPELLIRYENEEAVDDSQLPKDRFSAERLKGVDSTLKIQPAELGDSAVYLCASSLDFPGQSNTGELFFGEGSRLTVL.

This rearrangement joins TRBV7-2 to TRBJ2-1, with 12 bases that match TRBD2. V lost 4 bases and J lost 2; bases outside the gene matches: 0. The germline V gene encodes CDR1 SGHTA and CDR2 FQGNSA. The CDR3 length is 15 residues. The CDR3 nucleotides are TGTGCCAGCAGCTGGACTAGCGGGGCCTACAATGAGCAGTTCTTC. This gives the protein CASSWTSGAYNEQFF.

The rearrangement uses TRBV7-2 and TRBJ1-4; the match to TRBD1 covers 9 bases. The CDR3 is 14 amino acids. J gave up 6 bases and V 4 bases, and 3 bases lay outside the gene matches. Per the germline V gene, CDR1 is SGHTA and CDR2 is FQGNSA. CDR3 sequence reads: CASSSGQGYEKLFF. For the CDR3, the DNA is TGTGCCAGCAGCTCGGGACAGGGATATGAAAAACTGTTTTTT.

The chain links TRBV19 to TRBJ2-7; D not resolved. V was shortened by 2 bases and J by 2 bases, with 7 bases between the two germline ends. The CDR3 is 13 amino acids. Germline V gives CDR1 LNHDA, CDR2 SQIVND (reference sequence). The CDR3 loop is CASSITETYEQYF. The CDR3, as DNA: TGTGCCAGTAGTATAACAGAAACCTACGAGCAGTACTTC.